These 32 T cell receptor beta chains were sequenced from one sample in a study of T cell responses to AZD1222 COVID-19 vaccine. Sequenced by immunoSEQ multiplex PCR; TCRdb stores in-frame clones only, minus some. The sample has about 140,000 clones, more than 80% seen once. The specimen was peripheral blood, collected 28 days after the second dose of the MenACWY control vaccine. The source of these receptors is an adult who received the MenACWY meningococcal vaccine as a control.

V usage is TRBV4-1 and J usage is TRBJ1-5, with D uncertain. The CDR3 length is 14 residues. V was trimmed by 0 bases and J by 9 bases, leaving 12 bases between them. Germline V gene sequence: CDR1 MGHRA, CDR2 YSYEKL. The CDR3 spells CASSQEVGGGPQHF. The CDR3 DNA reads as TGCGCCAGCAGCCAAGAGGTGGGTGGTGGGCCCCAGCATTTT.

The V and J genes are TRBV3-1 (or the pseudogene TRBV3-2) and TRBJ1-2; D unresolved. Trimming removed 1 base at V and 8 bases at J, with 11 bases between. The CDR3 consists of 13 residues. The V gene's germline CDR1 is LGHDT and CDR2 YNNKEL (reference sequence). In DNA form, the CDR3 reads TGTGCCAGCAGCCAAGGCGGCCCCATAGGCTACACCTTC. Amino acid sequence: CASSQGGPIGYTF.

J is TRBJ1-2 and V is TRBV7-9; 7 nucleotides agree with TRBD1. Germline CDR1 is SEHNR and CDR2 is FQNEAQ (reference sequence). CDR3 size: 13 residues. The V and J ends lost 5 bases and 5 bases, in that order; junction bases with no gene match: 5. The CDR3 region is CASSMGQFYGYTF. DNA for the CDR3: TGTGCCAGCAGCATGGGACAGTTTTATGGCTACACCTTC.

This chain connects TRBV6-2 or TRBV6-3 to TRBJ1-3, with unresolved D. The CDR3 is 14 residues long. Per the germline V gene, CDR1 is MNHEY and CDR2 is SVGEGT. The V gene lost 2 bases and the J gene lost 4 bases, with 9 bases spanning the gap. CDR3 loop: CASSYRRIGNTIYF. In nucleotides, the CDR3 is TGTGCCAGCAGTTACAGACGGATCGGAAACACCATATATTTT.

The chain has TRBV28 and TRBJ1-1; D unresolved. This CDR3 region has 13 residues. V was clipped by 2 bases and J by 7 bases, with 11 bases between them. Germline V CDR1 and CDR2: MDHEN, SYDVKM. CDR3 sequence reads: CASSLGRLGEAFF. CDR3 in DNA: TGTGCCAGCAGTTTAGGCAGGTTAGGTGAAGCTTTCTTT. The whole variable domain, remainder taken from reference TRBV28 and TRBJ1-1, is DVKVTQSSRYLVKRTGEKVFLECVQDMDHENMFWYRQDPGLGLRLIYFSYDVKMKEKGDIPEGYSVSREKKERFSLILESASTNQTSMYLCASSLGRLGEAFFGQGTRLTVV.

The chain recombines TRBV9 with TRBJ1-4, with D unresolved. Trimming removed 4 bases from V and 1 base from J, with 8 bases in between. The CDR3 contains 14 residues. The germline V gene has CDR1 SGDLS and CDR2 YYNGEE. CDR3 in amino acids: CASSSQVTNEKLFF. The CDR3, as DNA: TGTGCCAGCAGCTCCCAAGTAACTAATGAAAAACTGTTTTTT.

The chain carries TRBV7-2 and TRBJ1-6, with a weak D call TRBD1 (6 bases). V dropped 7 bases and J dropped 5 bases, with 15 bases sitting between them. The CDR3 covers 15 residues. Germline loops: CDR1 SGHTA, CDR2 FQGNSA. Here the CDR3 DNA reads TGTGCCAGCACCCGTTTGGGGGGCGATAATTCACCCCTCCACTTT. This gives the protein CASTRLGGDNSPLHF.

This chain joins TRBV6-2 or TRBV6-3 and TRBJ2-7; TRBD1 matches 9 bases. The CDR3 consists of 15 residues. Germline lookup yields CDR1 MNHEY and CDR2 SVGEGT. The V gene end was trimmed by 4 bases and the J gene end by 3 bases; junction bases not matched to a gene: 7. The CDR3, as DNA: TGTGCCAGCAGTTCTACGGGACAGGGTGTCTACGAGCAGTACTTC. Protein sequence: CASSSTGQGVYEQYF.

The chain has TRBV18 and TRBJ1-2; no clear D gene. Germline CDR1 is KGHSH and CDR2 is LQKENI. The CDR3 runs 12 residues. The V end lost 2 bases, the J end lost 8 bases, and 9 bases lay between the germline ends. This CDR3 reads CASSPGSGGYTF. CDR3 nucleotide sequence: TGTGCCAGCTCACCAGGTTCCGGCGGCTACACCTTC.

This chain connects TRBV4-3 to TRBJ2-2; 9 nucleotides match TRBD1. J gave up 4 bases and V 3 bases, and 6 bases lay outside the gene matches. The length of the CDR3 is 16 residues. The germline V gene has CDR1 LGHNA and CDR2 YSLEER. CDR3 in DNA: TGCGCCAGCAGCCATGGGGACAGGGTGGTCACCGGGGAGCTGTTTTTT. As protein: CASSHGDRVVTGELFF.

The rearrangement links TRBV19 to TRBJ2-1; TRBD2 matches 11 bases. This CDR3 has 16 amino acids. Unmatched junction bases numbered 6, after V lost 3 bases and J lost 5 bases. CDR1 LNHDA and CDR2 SQIVND come from the germline V gene (reference sequence). CDR3 DNA: TGTGCCAGTAGTATTCCTAGCGGGGGGACCGACAATGAGCAGTTCTTC. Its protein product is CASSIPSGGTDNEQFF.

The chain employs TRBV9 and TRBJ1-2, with a tentative D call TRBD1 (5 bases). Germline values: CDR1 SGDLS, CDR2 YYNGEE. V dropped 3 bases and J dropped 0 bases, with 12 bases sitting between them. This CDR3 contains 15 residues. CDR3 coding DNA: TGTGCCAGCAGCGAGGGACCAAGCTCTAACTATGGCTACACCTTC. The encoded protein is CASSEGPSSNYGYTF. Supplemented by reference TRBV9 and TRBJ1-2, the full variable domain reads DSGVTQTPKHLITATGQRVTLRCSPRSGDLSVYWYQQSLDQGLQFLIQYYNGEERAKGNILERFSAQQFPDLHSELNLSSLELGDSALYFCASSEGPSSNYGYTFGSGTRLTVV.

This chain links TRBV2 with TRBJ1-2; 8 bases are a match to TRBD1. The ends lost 6 bases at V and 6 bases at J; junction bases unmatched: 9. Germline CDR1 is SNHLY and CDR2 is FYNNEI. The CDR3 sequence is 14 residues long. Here the CDR3 reads CASSPDRVVDGYTF. The CDR3 DNA reads TGTGCCAGCAGCCCGGACAGGGTGGTGGATGGCTACACCTTC. Looking up the rest from reference TRBV2 and TRBJ1-2 gives the full variable domain: EPEVTQTPSHQVTQMGQEVILRCVPISNHLYFYWYRQILGQKVEFLVSFYNNEISEKSEIFDDQFSVERPDGSNFTLKIRSTKLEDSAMYFCASSPDRVVDGYTFGSGTRLTVV.

The chain recombines TRBV18 with TRBJ2-7, with a weak D call TRBD1 (6 bases). Germline values: CDR1 KGHSH, CDR2 LQKENI. This CDR3 has 15 residues. The V gene lost 5 bases and the J gene lost 2 bases, with 16 bases spanning the gap. The CDR3 coding sequence is TGTGCCAGCTCATCTACAAGTGACAGGACCTACGAGCAGTACTTC. It translates to CASSSTSDRTYEQYF.

The chain has TRBV7-2 and TRBJ2-5, with 9 bases identical to TRBD1. V lost 5 bases, J lost 1 base, and 2 bases stayed unmatched. Germline lookup yields CDR1 SGHTA and CDR2 FQGNSA. The CDR3 has 14 amino acids. Here the CDR3 DNA reads TGTGCCAGCAGCCAACAGGGGGCCCAAGAGACCCAGTACTTC. It is translated as CASSQQGAQETQYF.

The J gene is TRBJ2-5, the V gene TRBV3-1 (or the pseudogene TRBV3-2), with TRBD2 matching over 7 bases. J gave up 2 bases and V 0 bases, and 3 bases lay outside the gene matches. Germline V lookup: CDR1 LGHDT, CDR2 YNNKEL (reference sequence). This CDR3 has 15 amino acids. CDR3 sequence (DNA): TGTGCCAGCAGCCAAGAAGACGGGGGGCAAGAGACCCAGTACTTC. Residues: CASSQEDGGQETQYF.

V is TRBV18 and J is TRBJ2-5; D possibly corresponds to TRBD2 (5 bases). Germline V gene lookup returns CDR1 KGHSH and CDR2 LQKENI. V was shortened by 3 bases and J by 0 bases, with 11 bases between the two germline ends. CDR3 length: 15 amino acids. CDR3 region: CASSPRSGNQETQYF. The CDR3 nucleotides are TGTGCCAGCTCACCCCGGTCGGGGAACCAAGAGACCCAGTACTTC.

The rearrangement links TRBV7-2 to TRBJ2-3, with TRBD1 matching 12 bases. The CDR3 runs 15 residues. Germline V gene lookup returns CDR1 SGHTA and CDR2 FQGNSA. The V gene end was trimmed by 7 bases and the J gene end by 5 bases; junction bases not matched to a gene: 7. CDR3 bases: TGTGCCAGCACCGCGGGACAGGGGGCAGGAGATACGCAGTATTTT. It encodes CASTAGQGAGDTQYF. Based on the CDR3 plus reference TRBV7-2 and TRBJ2-3, the full variable domain is GAGVSQSPSNKVTEKGKDVELRCDPISGHTALYWYRQSLGQGLEFLIYFQGNSAPDKSGLPSDRFSAERTGGSVSTLTIQRTQQEDSAVYLCASTAGQGAGDTQYFGPGTRLTVL.

The V and J genes are TRBV2 and TRBJ2-1; maybe TRBD2 (5 bases). Germline V gives CDR1 SNHLY, CDR2 FYNNEI. The CDR3 covers 14 residues. V gave up 7 bases and J gave up 2 bases, with 12 bases separating them. CDR3 nucleotide sequence: TGTGCCAGCACCGCGGGCAGGACCTACAATGAGCAGTTCTTC. Amino acid sequence: CASTAGRTYNEQFF. The variable domain in full, completed from reference TRBV2 and TRBJ2-1, reads EPEVTQTPSHQVTQMGQEVILRCVPISNHLYFYWYRQILGQKVEFLVSFYNNEISEKSEIFDDQFSVERPDGSNFTLKIRSTKLEDSAMYFCASTAGRTYNEQFFGPGTRLTVL.

The V gene is TRBV9, the J gene TRBJ2-2, with D hard to call. V lost 4 bases and J 1 base, leaving 8 bases between the germline ends. The CDR3 contains 14 residues. CDR1 and CDR2 (germline): SGDLS, YYNGEE. Here the CDR3 reads CASSRVLNTGELFF. CDR3 DNA sequence: TGTGCCAGCAGCAGGGTATTGAACACCGGGGAGCTGTTTTTT.

V is TRBV7-6 and J is TRBJ2-1; TRBD2 matches 9 bases. The germline V gene encodes CDR1 SGHVS and CDR2 FNYEAQ. Trimming cost V 0 bases and J 0 bases; bases outside gene matches: 6. The CDR3 is made up of 18 amino acids. In nucleotides, the CDR3 is TGTGCCAGCAGCTTAGCTAGCGGGAGAAGGAGCTCCTACAATGAGCAGTTCTTC. It codes for CASSLASGRRSSYNEQFF.

The chain combines TRBV7-6 with TRBJ1-5; the match to TRBD1 covers 8 bases. V trimming: 4 bases; J trimming: 3 bases; junction bases outside the gene matches: 5. CDR3 length: 15 amino acids. The germline V gene encodes CDR1 SGHVS and CDR2 FNYEAQ. The CDR3 DNA reads TGTGCCAGCAGCTCGACCAGGGGGCACAATCAGCCCCAGCATTTT. Encoded protein: CASSSTRGHNQPQHF. The full variable domain, rest sourced from reference TRBV7-6 and TRBJ1-5, is GAGVSQSPRYKVTKRGQDVALRCDPISGHVSLYWYRQALGQGPEFLTYFNYEAQQDKSGLPNDRFSAERPEGSISTLTIQRTEQRDSAMYRCASSSTRGHNQPQHFGDGTRLSIL.

V and J are TRBV11-3 and TRBJ2-1, with 11 bases aligning to TRBD1. CDR3 length: 15 amino acids. Trimming took 5 bases from V and 9 from J; bases not matched to a gene: 9. Germline V gene lookup returns CDR1 SGHNT and CDR2 YENEEA. The CDR3 nucleotides read TGTGCCAGCAGCACTGGACAGGGGGCTTATGGTGAGCAGTTCTTC. Encoded protein: CASSTGQGAYGEQFF.

The CDR3 bases are TGTGCCATCAGTGAGTCGATAGGGACAGTCTCCTACGAGCAGTACTTC. Protein sequence: CAISESIGTVSYEQYF. The chain recombines TRBV10-3 with TRBJ2-7; the match to TRBD1 covers 7 bases. Trimming cost V 0 bases and J 0 bases; bases outside gene matches: 5. Per germline, CDR1 ENHRY and CDR2 SYGVKD. CDR3 length: 16 residues.

This sequence joins TRBV24-1 and TRBJ2-1; 9 bases line up with TRBD1. Germline loops: CDR1 KGHDR, CDR2 SFDVKD. J was trimmed by 16 bases and V by 3 bases; bases with no gene match: 9. The CDR3 totals 13 residues. The CDR3 coding sequence is TGTGCCACCAGTGATCGGACAGGGGAGGCACAATTCTTC. Translating it yields CATSDRTGEAQFF.

The V gene is TRBV7-9, the J gene TRBJ2-1; TRBD2 matches at 13 bases. CDR3 length equals 16 residues. V shed 5 bases and J 9 bases; nucleotides not matched to a gene: 10. Germline CDR1 reads SEHNR; CDR2 reads FQNEAQ (reference sequence). This chain's CDR3 is CASSPLGLAGVGEQFF. CDR3 DNA: TGTGCCAGCAGCCCTTTAGGACTAGCGGGAGTGGGTGAGCAGTTCTTC.

V gene TRBV9 combines with J gene TRBJ2-3, with D unresolved. Trimming left V 0 bases short and J 7 bases short, with 18 bases between. Germline V gene lookup returns CDR1 SGDLS and CDR2 YYNGEE. The CDR3 is 16 residues long. Here the CDR3 reads CASSVGAGTIVNTQYF. The CDR3 DNA follows: TGTGCCAGCAGCGTAGGGGCAGGAACCATCGTAAATACGCAGTATTTT.

This clone was detected only once. This chain joins TRBV28 and TRBJ1-4, with no clear D. V was pared by 5 bases and J by 4 bases, with 8 bases between. This CDR3 is built from 13 residues. Germline V gene lookup returns CDR1 MDHEN and CDR2 SYDVKM. The CDR3 DNA is TGTGCCAGCAGTCCCGGGAGTAATGAAAAACTGTTTTTT. Translation: CASSPGSNEKLFF.

The V and J genes are TRBV7-2 and TRBJ2-7, with 9 bases fitting TRBD2. The CDR3 loop spans 13 amino acids. Trimming at V came to 5 bases and at J to 6 bases, leaving 5 bases not matched to a gene. Germline V gene sequence: CDR1 SGHTA, CDR2 FQGNSA. The CDR3 sequence: CASSRSGGGEQYF. CDR3 in DNA: TGTGCCAGCAGCCGTAGCGGGGGTGGCGAGCAGTACTTC.

V and J are TRBV5-1 and TRBJ2-1; D might be TRBD2 (5 bases). Germline V gives CDR1 SGHRS, CDR2 YFSETQ. The V end was cut by 2 bases, the J end by 3 bases, with 6 bases between. This CDR3 comprises 13 residues. The CDR3 DNA is TGCGCCAGCAGCTTCGGGGTCTACAATGAGCAGTTCTTC. Protein: CASSFGVYNEQFF.

V and J are TRBV4-2 and TRBJ2-1; D is uncertain. Germline V lookup: CDR1 LGHNA, CDR2 YNFKEQ. The germline V and J ends were trimmed by 4 bases and 6 bases, with 16 bases remaining between them. The CDR3 contains 15 residues. CDR3 DNA: TGTGCCAGCAGCCCGGGTGGGCTCTTTGGCAATGAGCAGTTCTTC. This codes for CASSPGGLFGNEQFF.

J is TRBJ2-2 and V is TRBV19; D is undetermined. The CDR3 is 16 amino acids. Germline V lookup: CDR1 LNHDA, CDR2 SQIVND (reference sequence). V lost 7 bases and J 0 bases, leaving 15 bases between the germline ends. Here the CDR3 DNA reads TGTGCCAGTAAATTAGGGTGGCCCTCGAACACCGGGGAGCTGTTTTTT. Protein sequence: CASKLGWPSNTGELFF.